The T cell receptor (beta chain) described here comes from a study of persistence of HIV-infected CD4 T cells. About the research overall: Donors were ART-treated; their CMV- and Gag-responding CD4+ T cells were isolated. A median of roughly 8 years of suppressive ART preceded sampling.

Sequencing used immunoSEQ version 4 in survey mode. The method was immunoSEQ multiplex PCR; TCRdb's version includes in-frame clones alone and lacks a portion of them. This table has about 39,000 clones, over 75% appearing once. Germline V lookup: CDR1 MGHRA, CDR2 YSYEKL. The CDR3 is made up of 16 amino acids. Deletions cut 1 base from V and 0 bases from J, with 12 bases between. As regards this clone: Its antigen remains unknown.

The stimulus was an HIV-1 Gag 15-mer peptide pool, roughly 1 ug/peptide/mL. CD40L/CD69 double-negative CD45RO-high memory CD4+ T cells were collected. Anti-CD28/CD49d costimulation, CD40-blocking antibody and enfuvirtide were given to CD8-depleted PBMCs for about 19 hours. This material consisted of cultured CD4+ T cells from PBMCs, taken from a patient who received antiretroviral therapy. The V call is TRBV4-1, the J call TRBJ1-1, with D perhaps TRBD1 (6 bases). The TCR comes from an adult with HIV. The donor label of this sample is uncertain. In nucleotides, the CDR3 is TGCGCCAGCAGCCAAGTCCTTGGGACAATGAACACTGAAGCTTTCTTT. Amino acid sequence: CASSQVLGTMNTEAFF.